The sequence of this T cell receptor beta chain was determined in a study of glioma-infiltrating T cells after dendritic cell vaccination. The germline CDR1 and CDR2 sequences are SGHDT and YYEEEE. The CDR3 covers 11 residues. The primer mix had 60 V beta and 13 J beta primers. Sequenced by immunoSEQ multiplex PCR; TCRdb stores in-frame clones only, minus some. The sample lists tens of thousands of clones; approximately 80% were seen once. Selection required adequate fresh-frozen tumor tissue plus more than two years' survival data. None of the glioblastoma patients had an isocitrate dehydrogenase mutation. Notes on this clone: Its target is unknown.

Study-level findings and limits: Patients with more pretreatment TILs had longer time to progression and survival.

The TCR sequence derives from a human donor with glioblastoma. The chain uses TRBV5-6 and TRBJ2-5, with no clear D. The DNA end favors TRBJ2-7, so the J call may be wrong. The material was blood, obtained before dendritic cell vaccination. CDR3 sequence (DNA): TGTGCCAGCAGCTTCTTAAACGAGCAGTACTTC. It translates to CASSFLNEQYF.